The entry that follows covers one T cell receptor beta chain sequence. This clone was detected a few times. Its antigen is currently not known. The record has no base qualities; no much larger clone is one base away. TCRbeta CDR3 regions were amplified from genomic DNA by means of the immunoSEQ Assay, a bias-controlled multiplex PCR. On the study's bioinformatics: The number of nucleated cells in each sample was estimated by amplification of reference gene primers within the assay. Sequence reads were collapsed and filtered to measure the absolute abundance of every unique TCRbeta CDR3 rearrangement. For each sample, productive Simpson clonality was calculated as the square root of Simpson's diversity index across productive rearrangements. The table was pulled from immuneACCESS by TCRdb, which kept in-frame rearrangements only. Such tables lose some clones; where checked, under half of the loss comes from unresolved V genes, and the rest has no known cause. V, J and clone size derive from that table, while D and trimming were established from the DNA sequence. For this sample the table gives hundreds of thousands of clones, of which more than 70% were detected only once. Of the sample, about 3.9% falls within the top ten clones.

Via the germline V gene (reference sequence), CDR1 is LNHDA and CDR2 SQIVND. The CDR3 numbers 14 residues from cysteine through phenylalanine. Just the 42-base CDR3 DNA is kept, in frame starting at base 1. Cut back by 6 bases and 7 bases, the V and J ends lie 16 bases apart. This record belongs to a study of blood T cell repertoires in COVID-19 (dated by TCRdb to 2018 to 2021). A note on the overall study: Collaborator samples came from the United States, Italy and Spain and covered acute and convalescent phases of COVID-19. The prospective study material was composed of cDNA or gDNA derived from T cells, B-cell-depleted T cells, or PBMCs. The dataset comprised deeply sampled blood TCRbeta repertoires from subjects exposed to, actively infected with, or recovered from COVID-19. The repertoires were made available in a free public database intended to serve as a resource for research on the immune response to SARS-CoV-2. Samples came from the ongoing ImmuneRACE study (first 160 participants) plus 1,254 subjects from 6 global collaborators. The sample metadata nearly always contained a de-identified subject ID, COVID-19 status, age in years and sex. Where HLA class I and class II types were available, the types were taken from metadata supplied by the sample provider, not from assay-based typing.

Whole blood was collected in K2EDTA tubes by collaborating institutions according to the institutions' own protocols. For TCRbeta analysis, collaborator samples were shipped as frozen whole blood, as isolated PBMCs, or as DNA extracted from either sample type. The investigation overall reported the following: How much clinical and demographic metadata was included differed by source and by participant, and the metadata was provided uncurated.

Sequenced input: peripheral blood. This TCR came from a woman at least 80 years old with acute or convalescent COVID-19. This receptor chain uses TRBV19 and TRBJ2-1, with no D gene named confidently. The nucleotide sequence is given as TGTGCCAGTAGACAATCGGTCCCCGGGAATGAGCAGTTCTTC. The encoded protein is CASRQSVPGNEQFF.